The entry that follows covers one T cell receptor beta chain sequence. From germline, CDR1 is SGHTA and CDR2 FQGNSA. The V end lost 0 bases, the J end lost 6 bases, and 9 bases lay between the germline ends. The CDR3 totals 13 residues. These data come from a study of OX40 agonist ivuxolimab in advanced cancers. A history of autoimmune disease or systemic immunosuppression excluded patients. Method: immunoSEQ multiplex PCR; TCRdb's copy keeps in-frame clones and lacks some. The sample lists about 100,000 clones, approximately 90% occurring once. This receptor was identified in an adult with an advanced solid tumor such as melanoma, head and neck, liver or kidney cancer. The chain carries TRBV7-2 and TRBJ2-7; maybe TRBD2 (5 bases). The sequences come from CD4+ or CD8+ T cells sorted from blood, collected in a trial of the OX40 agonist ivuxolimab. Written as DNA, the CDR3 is TGTGCCAGCAGCTTAGCCAGCGGAACCGAGCAGTACTTC. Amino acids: CASSLASGTEQYF.